The T cell receptor beta chain under discussion was sequenced for a study of cytomegalovirus exposure and HLA in healthy donors. This clone was seen only once. Antigen specificity is unknown. Assay used: immunoSEQ multiplex PCR; TCRdb lists only in-frame clones, some missing. The table lists approximately 82,000 clones, 85% to 95% of them singletons. Regarding the study as a whole: According to a subsequent analysis, TCR clusters from the first cohort were inclined to appear together in the 120 validation repertoires. Reports indicated that the classifier achieved high specificity and sensitivity in diagnosing cytomegalovirus status.

This receptor was taken from a woman aged 18 to 35 in good health and CMV-seronegative. The sample consisted of PBMCs.

CDR3 nucleotides: TGTGCCAGCAGCCCTTCCTCAGGGGGAGTTGGAAAACTGTTTTTT. Its translation: CASSPSSGGVGKLFF. This chain connects TRBV14 to TRBJ1-4; 7 bases agree with TRBD1. This CDR3 has 15 amino acids. V was clipped by 4 bases and J by 10 bases; unmatched bases: 12. The germline V gene has CDR1 SGHDN and CDR2 FVKESK. The full variable domain, with the rest looked up from reference TRBV14 and TRBJ1-4, is EAGVTQFPSHSVIEKGQTVTLRCDPISGHDNLYWYRRVMGKEIKFLLHFVKESKQDESGMPNNRFLAERTGGTYSTLKVQPAELEDSGVYFCASSPSSGGVGKLFFGSGTQLSVL.